This T cell receptor (beta chain) was recovered during a study of cytomegalovirus exposure and HLA in healthy donors. Study-level background: The roughly 110 validation repertoires were reported in a later analysis to have been generated on the same platform as the roughly 720 first-cohort repertoires.

The repertoire was sequenced with immunoSEQ multiplex PCR; TCRdb's copy has only in-frame clones and lacks some. The sample gives 100,000 to 150,000 clones, about 94% of which show up once; roughly 1.2% is in the top ten. Study-wide results and limits: Usually a TCR sequence was rare, but some public TCRs were found in many donors. Researchers counted 164 TCR beta chains as cytomegalovirus-associated. For cytomegalovirus status, the classifier reportedly gave diagnoses with high specificity and sensitivity.

Per the germline V gene, CDR1 is SGHVS and CDR2 is FNYEAQ. V trimming: 0 bases; J trimming: 3 bases; junction bases outside the gene matches: 0. This CDR3 contains 14 residues. In its sample, this clone was seen once. What it binds is unknown. The receptor was derived from a woman aged 18-29 years in good health and CMV-seronegative. This chain uses TRBV7-6 with TRBJ2-3, with 7 positions matching TRBD2. Sequencing was done on a sample of PBMCs. The CDR3 is CASSLAGGTDTQYF. The CDR3 DNA reads as TGTGCCAGCAGCTTAGCGGGGGGGACAGATACGCAGTATTTT.